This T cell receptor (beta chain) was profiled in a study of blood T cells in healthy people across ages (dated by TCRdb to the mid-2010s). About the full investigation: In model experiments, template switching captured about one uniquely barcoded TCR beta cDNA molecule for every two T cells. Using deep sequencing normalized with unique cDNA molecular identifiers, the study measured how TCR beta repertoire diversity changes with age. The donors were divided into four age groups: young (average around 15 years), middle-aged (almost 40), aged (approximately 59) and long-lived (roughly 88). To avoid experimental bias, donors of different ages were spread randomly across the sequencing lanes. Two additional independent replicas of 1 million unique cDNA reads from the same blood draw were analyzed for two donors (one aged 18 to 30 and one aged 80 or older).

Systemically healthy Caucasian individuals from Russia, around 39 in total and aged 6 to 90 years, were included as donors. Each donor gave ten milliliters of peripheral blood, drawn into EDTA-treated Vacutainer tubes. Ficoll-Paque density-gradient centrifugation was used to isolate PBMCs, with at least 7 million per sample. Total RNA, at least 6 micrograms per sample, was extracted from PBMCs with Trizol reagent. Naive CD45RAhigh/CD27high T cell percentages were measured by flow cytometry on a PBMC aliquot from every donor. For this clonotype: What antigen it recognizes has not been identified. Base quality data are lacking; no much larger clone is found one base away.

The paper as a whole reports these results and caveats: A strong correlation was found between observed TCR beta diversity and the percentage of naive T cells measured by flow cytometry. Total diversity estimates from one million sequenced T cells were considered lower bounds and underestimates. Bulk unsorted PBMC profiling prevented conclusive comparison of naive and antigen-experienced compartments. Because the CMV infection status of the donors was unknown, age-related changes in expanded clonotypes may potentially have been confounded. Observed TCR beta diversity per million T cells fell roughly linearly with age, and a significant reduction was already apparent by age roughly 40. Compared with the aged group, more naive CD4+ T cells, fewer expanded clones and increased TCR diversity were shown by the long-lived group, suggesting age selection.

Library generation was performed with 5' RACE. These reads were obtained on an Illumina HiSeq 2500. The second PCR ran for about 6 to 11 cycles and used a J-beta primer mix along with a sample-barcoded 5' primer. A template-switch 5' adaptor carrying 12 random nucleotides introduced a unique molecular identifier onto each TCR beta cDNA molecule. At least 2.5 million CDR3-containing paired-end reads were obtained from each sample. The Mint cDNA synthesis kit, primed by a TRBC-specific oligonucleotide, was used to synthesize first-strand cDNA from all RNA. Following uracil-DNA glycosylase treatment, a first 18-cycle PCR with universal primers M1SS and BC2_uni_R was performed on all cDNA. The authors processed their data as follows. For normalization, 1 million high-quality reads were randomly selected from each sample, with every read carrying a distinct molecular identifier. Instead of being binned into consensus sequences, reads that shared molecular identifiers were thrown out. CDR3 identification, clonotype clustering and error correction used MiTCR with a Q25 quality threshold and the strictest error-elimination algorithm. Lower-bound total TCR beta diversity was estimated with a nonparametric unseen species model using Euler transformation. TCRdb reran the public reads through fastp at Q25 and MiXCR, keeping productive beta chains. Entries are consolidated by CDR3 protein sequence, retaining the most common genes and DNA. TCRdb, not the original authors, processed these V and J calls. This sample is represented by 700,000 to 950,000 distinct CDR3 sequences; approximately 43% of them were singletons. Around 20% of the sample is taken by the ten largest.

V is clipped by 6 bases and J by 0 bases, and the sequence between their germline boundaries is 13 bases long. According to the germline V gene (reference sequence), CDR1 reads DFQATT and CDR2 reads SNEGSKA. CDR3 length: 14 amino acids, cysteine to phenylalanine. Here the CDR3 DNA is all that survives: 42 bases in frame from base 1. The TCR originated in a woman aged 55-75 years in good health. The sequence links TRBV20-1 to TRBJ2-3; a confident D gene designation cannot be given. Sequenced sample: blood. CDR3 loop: CSAEDASSTDTQYF. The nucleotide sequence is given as TGCAGTGCCGAGGACGCTTCGAGCACAGATACGCAGTATTTT.